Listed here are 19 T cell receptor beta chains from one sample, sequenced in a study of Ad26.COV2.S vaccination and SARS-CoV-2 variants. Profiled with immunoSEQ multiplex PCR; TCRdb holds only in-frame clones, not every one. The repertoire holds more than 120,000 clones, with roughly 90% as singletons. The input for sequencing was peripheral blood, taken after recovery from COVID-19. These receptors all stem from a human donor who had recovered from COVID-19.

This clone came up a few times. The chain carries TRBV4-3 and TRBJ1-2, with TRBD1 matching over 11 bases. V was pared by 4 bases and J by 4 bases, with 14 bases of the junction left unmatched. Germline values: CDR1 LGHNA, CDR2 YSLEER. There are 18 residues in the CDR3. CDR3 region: CASSRTRTGGERVYGYTF. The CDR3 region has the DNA TGCGCCAGCAGCCGTACCCGGACAGGGGGCGAGAGAGTCTATGGCTACACCTTC.

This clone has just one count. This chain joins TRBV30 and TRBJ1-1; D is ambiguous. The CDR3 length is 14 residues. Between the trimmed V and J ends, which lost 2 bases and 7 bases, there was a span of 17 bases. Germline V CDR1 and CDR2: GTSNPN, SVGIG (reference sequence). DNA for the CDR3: TGTGCCTGGAGTAGACCCCCTGCCGGGAGTGAAGCTTTCTTT. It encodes CAWSRPPAGSEAFF.

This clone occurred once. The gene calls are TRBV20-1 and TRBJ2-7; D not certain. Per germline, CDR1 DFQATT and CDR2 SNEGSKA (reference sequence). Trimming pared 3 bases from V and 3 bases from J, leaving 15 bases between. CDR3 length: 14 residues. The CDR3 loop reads CSASGTENHYEQYF. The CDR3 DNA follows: TGCAGTGCTAGTGGTACAGAGAACCACTACGAGCAGTACTTC.

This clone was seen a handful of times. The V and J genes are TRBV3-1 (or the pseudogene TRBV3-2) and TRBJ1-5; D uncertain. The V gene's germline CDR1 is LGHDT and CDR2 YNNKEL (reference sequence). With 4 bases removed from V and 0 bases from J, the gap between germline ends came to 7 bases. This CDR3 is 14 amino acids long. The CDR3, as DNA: TGTGCCAGCAGCCCCGAGTATAGCAATCAGCCCCAGCATTTT. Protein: CASSPEYSNQPQHF.

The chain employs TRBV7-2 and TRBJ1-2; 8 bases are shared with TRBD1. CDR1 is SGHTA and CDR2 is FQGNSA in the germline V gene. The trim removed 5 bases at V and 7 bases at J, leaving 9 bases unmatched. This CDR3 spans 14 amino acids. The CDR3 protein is CASSPTGELGGYTF. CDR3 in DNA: TGTGCCAGCAGCCCGACAGGGGAGCTCGGTGGCTACACCTTC.

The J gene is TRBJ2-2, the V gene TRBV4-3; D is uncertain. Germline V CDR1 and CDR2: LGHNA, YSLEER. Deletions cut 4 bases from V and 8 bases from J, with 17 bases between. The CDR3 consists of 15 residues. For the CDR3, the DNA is TGCGCCAGCAGCCTCACGGGCCCCGTCATGGGGGAGCTGTTTTTT. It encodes CASSLTGPVMGELFF.

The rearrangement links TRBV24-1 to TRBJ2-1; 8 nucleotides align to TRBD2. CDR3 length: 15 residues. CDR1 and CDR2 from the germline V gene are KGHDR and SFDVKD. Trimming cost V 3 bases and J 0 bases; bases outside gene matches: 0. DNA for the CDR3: TGTGCCACCAGTGATAGCGGGAGCTCCTACAATGAGCAGTTCTTC. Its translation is CATSDSGSSYNEQFF.

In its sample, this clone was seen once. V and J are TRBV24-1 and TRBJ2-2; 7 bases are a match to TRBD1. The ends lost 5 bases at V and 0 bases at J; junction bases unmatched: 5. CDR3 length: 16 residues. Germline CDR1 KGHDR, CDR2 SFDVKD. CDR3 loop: CATSGLGTANTGELFF. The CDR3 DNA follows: TGTGCCACCAGTGGCTTGGGGACAGCGAACACCGGGGAGCTGTTTTTT.

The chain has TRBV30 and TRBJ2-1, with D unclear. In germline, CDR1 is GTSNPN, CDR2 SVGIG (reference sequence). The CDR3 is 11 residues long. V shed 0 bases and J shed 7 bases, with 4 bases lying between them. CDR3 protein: CAWSVQNEQFF. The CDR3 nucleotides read TGTGCCTGGAGTGTACAGAATGAGCAGTTCTTC.

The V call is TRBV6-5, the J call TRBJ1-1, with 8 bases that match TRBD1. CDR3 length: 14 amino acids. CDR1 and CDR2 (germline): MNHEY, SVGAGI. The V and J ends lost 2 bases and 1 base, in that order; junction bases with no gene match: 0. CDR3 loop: CASSYGQGNTEAFF. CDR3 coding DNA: TGTGCCAGCAGTTACGGACAGGGGAACACTGAAGCTTTCTTT.

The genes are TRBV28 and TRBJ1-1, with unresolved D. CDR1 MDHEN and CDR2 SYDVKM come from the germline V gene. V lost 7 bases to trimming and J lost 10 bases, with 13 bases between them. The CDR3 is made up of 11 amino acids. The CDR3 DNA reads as TGTGCCAGCATGTGGAGTTCGGGAGCTTTCTTT. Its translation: CASMWSSGAFF.

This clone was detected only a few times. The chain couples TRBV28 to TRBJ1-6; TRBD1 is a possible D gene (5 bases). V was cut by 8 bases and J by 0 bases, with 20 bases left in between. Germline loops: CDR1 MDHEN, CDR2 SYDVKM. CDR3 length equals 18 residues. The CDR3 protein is CASATAAQGGSYNSPLHF. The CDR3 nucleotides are TGTGCCAGCGCAACGGCGGCGCAGGGAGGCTCCTATAATTCACCCCTCCACTTT.

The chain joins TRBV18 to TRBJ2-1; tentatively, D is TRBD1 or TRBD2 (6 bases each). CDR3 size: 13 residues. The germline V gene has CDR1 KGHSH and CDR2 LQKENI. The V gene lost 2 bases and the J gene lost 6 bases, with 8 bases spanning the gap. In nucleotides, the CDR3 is TGTGCCAGCTCACCAGGGGGGCTCAATGAGCAGTTCTTC. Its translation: CASSPGGLNEQFF.

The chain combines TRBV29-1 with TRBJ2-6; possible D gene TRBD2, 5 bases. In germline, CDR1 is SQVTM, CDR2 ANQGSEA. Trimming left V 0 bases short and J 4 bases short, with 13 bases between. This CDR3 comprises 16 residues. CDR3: CSVEDLFGVGANVLTF. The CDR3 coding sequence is TGCAGCGTTGAAGATTTATTCGGGGTCGGGGCCAACGTCCTGACTTTC.

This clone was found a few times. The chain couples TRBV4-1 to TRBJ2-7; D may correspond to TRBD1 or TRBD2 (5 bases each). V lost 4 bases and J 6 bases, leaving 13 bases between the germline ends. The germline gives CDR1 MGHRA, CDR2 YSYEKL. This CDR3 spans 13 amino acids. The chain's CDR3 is CASSPGRDLEQYF. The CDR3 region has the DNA TGCGCCAGCAGCCCGGGCCGGGACCTCGAGCAGTACTTC.

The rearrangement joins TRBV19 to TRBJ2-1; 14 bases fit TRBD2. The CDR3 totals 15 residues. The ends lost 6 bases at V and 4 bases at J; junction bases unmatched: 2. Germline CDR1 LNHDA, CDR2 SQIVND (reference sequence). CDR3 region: CASSGLAGGYNEQFF. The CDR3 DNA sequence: TGTGCCAGTAGCGGACTAGCGGGGGGTTACAATGAGCAGTTCTTC. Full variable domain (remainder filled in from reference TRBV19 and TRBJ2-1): DGGITQSPKYLFRKEGQNVTLSCEQNLNHDAMYWYRQDPGQGLRLIYYSQIVNDFQKGDIAEGYSVSREKKESFPLTVTSAQKNPTAFYLCASSGLAGGYNEQFFGPGTRLTVL.

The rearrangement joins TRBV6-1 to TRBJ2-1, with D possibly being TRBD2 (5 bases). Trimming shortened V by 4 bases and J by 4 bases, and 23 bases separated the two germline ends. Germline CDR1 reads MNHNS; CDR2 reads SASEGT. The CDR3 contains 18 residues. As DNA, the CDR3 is TGTGCCAGCAGTGTATACTATCCCGTCTTTCCGGGGTACAATGAGCAGTTCTTC. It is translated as CASSVYYPVFPGYNEQFF.

CDR3 nucleotides: TGTGCCTGGACTAAAACAGGGGTAGGTGAACCCCTCCACTTT. Amino acid sequence: CAWTKTGVGEPLHF. V is TRBV30 and J is TRBJ1-6, with 7 bases fitting TRBD1. Per germline, CDR1 GTSNPN and CDR2 SVGIG (reference sequence). The CDR3 has 14 residues. V lost 4 bases to trimming and J lost 12 bases; unmatched junction nucleotides: 12.

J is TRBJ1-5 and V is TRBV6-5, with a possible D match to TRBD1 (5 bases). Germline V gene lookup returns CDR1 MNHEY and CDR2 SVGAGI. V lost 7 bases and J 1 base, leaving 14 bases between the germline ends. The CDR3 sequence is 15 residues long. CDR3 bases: TGTGCCAGCACCGAGTGGGGGGGAAGCAATCAGCCCCAGCATTTT. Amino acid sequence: CASTEWGGSNQPQHF.